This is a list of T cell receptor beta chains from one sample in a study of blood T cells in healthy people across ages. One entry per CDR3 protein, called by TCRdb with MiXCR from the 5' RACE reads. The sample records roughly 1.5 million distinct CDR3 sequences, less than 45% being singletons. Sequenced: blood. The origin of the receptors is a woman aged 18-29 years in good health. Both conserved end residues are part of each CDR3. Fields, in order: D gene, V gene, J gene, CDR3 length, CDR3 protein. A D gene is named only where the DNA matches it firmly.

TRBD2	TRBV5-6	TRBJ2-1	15	CASSSSGTTYNEQFF
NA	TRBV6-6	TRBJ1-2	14	CASSYPGFNYGYTF
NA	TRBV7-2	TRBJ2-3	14	CASRLSGVADTQYF
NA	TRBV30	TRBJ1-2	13	CAWTRQATYGYTF
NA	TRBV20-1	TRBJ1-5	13	CSAGRNHNQPQHF
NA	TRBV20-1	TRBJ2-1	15	CSARESGKDSNEQFF
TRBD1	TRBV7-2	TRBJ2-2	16	CASSEYRGPGPGELFF
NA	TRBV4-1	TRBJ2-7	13	CASSQALLYEQYF
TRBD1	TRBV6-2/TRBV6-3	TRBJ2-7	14	CASSPWTGVAEQYF
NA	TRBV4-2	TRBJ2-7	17	CASSQVAGRTQSYEQYF
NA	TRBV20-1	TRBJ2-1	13	CSLYSGLYNEQFF
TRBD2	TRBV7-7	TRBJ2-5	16	CASSLGASGTISEQYF
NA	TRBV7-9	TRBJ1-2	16	CASSPNAGAPNYGYTF
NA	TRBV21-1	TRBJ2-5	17	CASSKDGKGQGVETQYF
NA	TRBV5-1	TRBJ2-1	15	CASSFSQDFYNEQFF
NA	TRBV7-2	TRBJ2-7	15	CASGSTERPPYEQYF
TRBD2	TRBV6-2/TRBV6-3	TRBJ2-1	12	CVSGLAGGKQFF
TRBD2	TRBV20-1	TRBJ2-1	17	CSARDSERGGNYNEQFF
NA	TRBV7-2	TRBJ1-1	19	CASSLGPLNRDPLNTEAFF
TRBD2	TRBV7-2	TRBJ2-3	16	CASSPWEAGHTDTQYF
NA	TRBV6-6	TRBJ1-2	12	CASSYAGDGYTF
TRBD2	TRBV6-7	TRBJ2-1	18	CASSYPAGSSGYNNEQFF